This TCR beta chain stems from a study of identical twins. Overall study results and limits: These conclusions were based on statistical analysis (cross-sectional, not following the same donors).

TCRdb reprocessed the 5' RACE reads with MiXCR, giving one entry per CDR3 protein. The sample includes hundreds of thousands of distinct CDR3 sequences, roughly 18% seen only once; the top ten take under 15%. There were only healthy Caucasians among the donors. This clonotype was found a few times. Its specificity is not known. Germline V gene lookup returns CDR1 SGHVS and CDR2 FQNEAQ. The CDR3 has 12 residues. Trimming took 4 bases from V and 12 from J, leaving 14 bases between them. These sequences were also reported in another study, on T cells expressing NK-cell markers. That work contributes: Sorted CD3+CD56-NKG2C+, CD3+CD56+NKG2C+ and CD3+CD56+NKG2C- T cells supplied the TCR beta repertoires. Four of the donors also had these clonotypes leading their CD3+CD56-NKG2C+ fraction.

This sequence was found in a woman under 30 in good health. Sequencing input: PBMCs. The chain employs TRBV7-8 and TRBJ2-3, with unresolved D. This CDR3 reads CASSSALSRQYF. The CDR3 DNA sequence: TGTGCCAGCAGCTCCGCCCTCTCGCGACAGTATTTT. The full variable domain, in which reference TRBV7-8 and TRBJ2-3 provide the parts outside the CDR3, is GAGVSQSPRYKVAKRGQDVALRCDPISGHVSLFWYQQALGQGPEFLTYFQNEAQLDKSGLPSDRFFAERPEGSVSTLKIQRTQQEDSAVYLCASSSALSRQYFGPGTRLTVL.